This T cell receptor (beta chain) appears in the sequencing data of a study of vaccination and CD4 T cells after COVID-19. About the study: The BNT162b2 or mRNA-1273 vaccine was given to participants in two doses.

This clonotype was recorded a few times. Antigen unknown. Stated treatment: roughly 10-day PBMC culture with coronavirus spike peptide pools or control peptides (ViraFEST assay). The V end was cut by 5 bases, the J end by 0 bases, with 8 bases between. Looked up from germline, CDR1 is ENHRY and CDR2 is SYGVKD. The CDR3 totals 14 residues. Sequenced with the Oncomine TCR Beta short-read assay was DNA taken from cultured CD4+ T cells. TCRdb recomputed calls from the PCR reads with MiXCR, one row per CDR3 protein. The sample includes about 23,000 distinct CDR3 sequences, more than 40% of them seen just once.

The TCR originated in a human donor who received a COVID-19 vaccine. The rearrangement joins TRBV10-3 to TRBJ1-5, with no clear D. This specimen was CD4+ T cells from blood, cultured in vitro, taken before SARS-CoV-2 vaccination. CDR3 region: CAISPLYSNQPQHF. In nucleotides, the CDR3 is TGTGCCATCAGTCCTCTTTATAGCAATCAGCCCCAGCATTTT.